Presented here are 9 T cell receptor beta chains from one specimen sequenced in a study of T cell responses to AZD1222 COVID-19 vaccine. Sequenced by immunoSEQ multiplex PCR; TCRdb stores in-frame clones only, minus some. The repertoire holds some 89,000 clones, with roughly 87% as singletons. This specimen was peripheral blood, taken on day 0 of AZD1222 vaccination. These receptors were obtained from an adult in good health.

This chain connects TRBV14 to TRBJ2-7, with 13 bases identical to TRBD2. The junction had 3 bases not matched to a gene; V was cut back by 4 bases and J by 0 bases. Per germline, CDR1 SGHDN and CDR2 FVKESK. The CDR3 runs to 16 residues. CDR3 sequence (DNA): TGTGCCAGCAGCCCCAGGACTAGCGGGAGCTCCTACGAGCAGTACTTC. Translating gives CASSPRTSGSSYEQYF.

The rearrangement joins TRBV27 to TRBJ2-7; tentatively, D is TRBD1 or TRBD2 (5 bases each). Looked up from germline, CDR1 is MNHEY and CDR2 is SMNVEV (reference sequence). V was clipped by 2 bases and J by 0 bases, with 11 bases between them. The length of the CDR3 is 15 residues. In DNA form, the CDR3 reads TGTGCCAGCAGTTTAGGGCCAGGGAGCTCCTACGAGCAGTACTTC. Protein sequence: CASSLGPGSSYEQYF.

The chain recombines TRBV14 with TRBJ2-2; 7 positions match TRBD1. In germline, CDR1 is SGHDN, CDR2 FVKESK. The CDR3 has 15 amino acids. V lost 4 bases, J lost 4 bases, and 6 bases stayed unmatched. CDR3 residues: CASSPLDRATGELFF. CDR3 nucleotides: TGTGCCAGCAGCCCCCTCGACAGGGCCACCGGGGAGCTGTTTTTT.

The J gene is TRBJ2-1, the V gene TRBV7-2; 8 bases are shared with TRBD2. Looked up from germline, CDR1 is SGHTA and CDR2 is FQGNSA. The CDR3 is 15 amino acids. The J segment lost 0 bases and the V segment lost 5 bases, leaving 3 bases of the junction unmatched. This chain's CDR3 is CASSRSGTSYNEQFF. The CDR3 DNA reads as TGTGCCAGCAGCCGTAGCGGGACCTCCTACAATGAGCAGTTCTTC.

The chain employs TRBV6-2 or TRBV6-3 and TRBJ1-6; D possibly corresponds to TRBD1 (5 bases). The CDR3 length is 15 residues. Trimming shortened V by 2 bases and J by 6 bases, and 11 bases separated the two germline ends. The V gene's germline CDR1 is MNHEY and CDR2 SVGEGT. The CDR3 here is CASSYRDSGNSPLHF. The CDR3 DNA is TGTGCCAGCAGTTACCGCGACAGTGGTAATTCACCCCTCCACTTT.

V gene TRBV7-9 combines with J gene TRBJ1-2; D gene ambiguous. Germline V lookup: CDR1 SEHNR, CDR2 FQNEAQ (reference sequence). Trimming shortened V by 1 base and J by 5 bases, and 8 bases separated the two germline ends. This CDR3 comprises 13 residues. The CDR3 DNA reads TGTGCCAGCAGCTTAGATTCCTTTTATGGCTACACCTTC. This encodes CASSLDSFYGYTF.

V usage is TRBV18 and J usage is TRBJ1-5; D may be TRBD1 (6 bases). Germline-derived CDR1 and CDR2 are KGHSH and LQKENI. This CDR3 contains 13 residues. V lost 0 bases and J 7 bases, leaving 7 bases between the germline ends. CDR3 DNA sequence: TGTGCCAGCTCACCACCCGGGGGCCAGCCCCAGCATTTT. Translation gives CASSPPGGQPQHF.

The gene calls are TRBV3-1 (or the pseudogene TRBV3-2) and TRBJ1-2; 8 nucleotides agree with TRBD1. Looked up from germline, CDR1 is LGHDT and CDR2 is YNNKEL (reference sequence). This CDR3 contains 13 residues. Germline trimming cut 1 base from V and 8 bases from J; bases unmatched to any gene: 3. The chain's CDR3 is CASSQVTGEGYTF. The CDR3 nucleotides are TGTGCCAGCAGCCAAGTGACAGGGGAAGGCTACACCTTC.

This clone has a single count. V and J are TRBV4-1 and TRBJ1-5, with D uncertain. V dropped 1 base and J dropped 5 bases, with 6 bases sitting between them. Germline CDR1 and CDR2: MGHRA and YSYEKL. The CDR3 spans 13 residues. CDR3 protein: CASSQGVDQPQHF. CDR3 in DNA: TGCGCCAGCAGCCAAGGGGTGGATCAGCCCCAGCATTTT.